The 14 T cell receptor beta chains given below trace back to one sample, sequenced in a study of OX40 agonist ivuxolimab in advanced cancers. Profiled with immunoSEQ multiplex PCR; TCRdb holds only in-frame clones, not every one. The sample includes about 50,000 clones, about nine tenths of them seen just once. The material was CD4+ or CD8+ T cells sorted from blood, obtained in a trial of the OX40 agonist ivuxolimab. All receptors come from an adult with an advanced solid tumor such as melanoma, head and neck, liver or kidney cancer.

V gene TRBV19 combines with J gene TRBJ1-4; no clear D gene. This CDR3 region has 15 residues. Germline values: CDR1 LNHDA, CDR2 SQIVND (reference sequence). Trimming removed 3 bases from V and 7 bases from J, with 15 bases in between. CDR3 sequence (DNA): TGTGCCAGTAGTATTGACATGGAGGCAAGTGAAAAACTGTTTTTT. This sequence encodes CASSIDMEASEKLFF.

This clone was counted between two and nine times. The CDR3 sequence: CASSEYVGGNQPQHF. DNA for the CDR3: TGTGCCAGCAGTGAATATGTTGGGGGGAATCAGCCCCAGCATTTT. This chain joins TRBV6-1 and TRBJ1-5; D may be TRBD1 (5 bases). This CDR3 has 15 residues. V shed 2 bases and J shed 4 bases, with 12 bases lying between them. Per the germline V gene, CDR1 is MNHNS and CDR2 is SASEGT.

This sequence joins TRBV10-2 and TRBJ1-5; 9 bases are shared with TRBD1. The CDR3 runs to 14 residues. Trimming at V came to 8 bases and at J to 6 bases, leaving 8 bases not matched to a gene. Germline V CDR1 and CDR2: WSHSY, SAAADI. The CDR3 DNA follows: TGCGCCAGCTCCCCCGGGACAGGGTTTCAGCCCCAGCATTTT. It specifies CASSPGTGFQPQHF.

The chain employs TRBV5-6 and TRBJ2-1, with D unclear. CDR1 SGHDT and CDR2 YYEEEE come from the germline V gene. This CDR3 contains 15 residues. V was pared by 0 bases and J by 2 bases, with 9 bases between. Written as DNA, the CDR3 is TGTGCCAGCAGCTTGGGAGACGGAGCCTACAATGAGCAGTTCTTC. Translated, it gives CASSLGDGAYNEQFF.

The chain employs TRBV4-1 and TRBJ1-6; 7 bases line up with TRBD1. V lost 0 bases, J lost 10 bases, and 9 bases stayed unmatched. The germline gives CDR1 MGHRA, CDR2 YSYEKL. The CDR3 consists of 16 residues. The CDR3 coding sequence is TGCGCCAGCAGCCAAGATCCAGGGACAGCCGGGTCACCCCTCCACTTT. Translated, it gives CASSQDPGTAGSPLHF.

This chain uses TRBV19 with TRBJ1-1; D unresolved. Trimming shortened V by 0 bases and J by 1 base, and 6 bases separated the two germline ends. Per germline, CDR1 LNHDA and CDR2 SQIVND (reference sequence). The CDR3 spans 14 residues. This CDR3 reads CASSIDRGNTEAFF. The DNA for the CDR3 is TGTGCCAGTAGTATAGATCGAGGGAACACTGAAGCTTTCTTT.

CDR3 in DNA: TGTGCCAGCAGCCACAGGGATCAGGGAACTGAAGCTTTCTTT. Protein product: CASSHRDQGTEAFF. The chain combines TRBV9 with TRBJ1-1, with D possibly TRBD1 on 6 matching bases. V lost 4 bases and J lost 5, with 15 bases in between. The CDR3 contains 14 residues. Germline-derived CDR1 and CDR2 are SGDLS and YYNGEE.

The rearrangement links TRBV6-1 to TRBJ1-1; unclear D gene. Germline CDR1 is MNHNS and CDR2 is SASEGT. V lost 4 bases and J 4 bases, leaving 7 bases between the germline ends. The CDR3 is made up of 12 amino acids. The CDR3: CASSAGITEAFF. For the CDR3, the DNA is TGTGCCAGCAGTGCTGGGATCACTGAAGCTTTCTTT.

This rearrangement joins TRBV10-3 to TRBJ1-3; 8 bases align to TRBD1. V dropped 7 bases and J dropped 3; count of bases not matched to a gene: 5. Germline CDR1 reads ENHRY; CDR2 reads SYGVKD. This CDR3 spans 14 amino acids. The CDR3 reads CAINGQGGGNTIYF. In DNA form, the CDR3 reads TGTGCCATCAACGGACAGGGTGGTGGAAACACCATATATTTT.

The genes are TRBV5-1 and TRBJ2-7; D is unresolved. The CDR3 extends over 12 amino acids. The V end was cut by 4 bases, the J end by 3 bases, with 8 bases between. The germline CDR1 and CDR2 sequences are SGHRS and YFSETQ. The CDR3 is CASSLNYYEQYF. The CDR3 DNA follows: TGCGCCAGCAGCCTAAATTACTACGAGCAGTACTTC.

This CDR3 is CASQGTIAGELFF. The CDR3 DNA is TGTGCCAGCCAGGGGACCATAGCCGGGGAGCTGTTTTTT. V usage is TRBV19 and J usage is TRBJ2-2; maybe TRBD1 (6 bases). The germline gives CDR1 LNHDA, CDR2 SQIVND (reference sequence). The germline V and J ends were trimmed by 9 bases and 6 bases, with 14 bases remaining between them. The CDR3 contains 13 residues.

This clone showed up just a few times. This chain links TRBV5-6 with TRBJ2-2; D is possibly TRBD2 (6 bases). Germline V lookup: CDR1 SGHDT, CDR2 YYEEEE. V lost 4 bases, J lost 5 bases, and 15 bases lay in between. CDR3 length: 15 residues. CDR3 DNA sequence: TGTGCCAGCAGCCCCGGGACTGGGGGGACCGGGGAGCTGTTTTTT. This codes for CASSPGTGGTGELFF.

This chain joins TRBV27 and TRBJ2-1; D remains unclear. The CDR3 contains 13 residues. The V end was cut by 3 bases, the J end by 9 bases, with 12 bases between. Germline V gene data show CDR1 as MNHEY and CDR2 as SMNVEV (reference sequence). CDR3 protein: CASSFAALTEQFF. The CDR3 bases are TGTGCCAGCAGTTTCGCAGCTTTGACTGAGCAGTTCTTC.

In DNA, the CDR3 is TGTGCCAGCAGCACCACTCCGGACATGCGGGAGACCCAGTACTTC. Its translation is CASSTTPDMRETQYF. The chain joins TRBV6-6 to TRBJ2-5, with D tentatively TRBD1 (5 bases). V was trimmed by 6 bases and J by 5 bases, leaving 19 bases between them. Germline lookup yields CDR1 MNHNY and CDR2 SVGAGI (reference sequence). This CDR3 contains 15 residues.